The next 28 T cell receptor beta chains were all read from a single sample in a study of blood T cell repertoires in COVID-19. Assay: immunoSEQ multiplex PCR; the TCRdb copy retains only in-frame clones and omits some. Among 45,000 to 65,000 clones listed, 60% to 80% were seen once. Sequenced: peripheral blood. The receptors originated from a man between 65 and 79 years old with active or convalescent COVID-19.

The chain combines TRBV20-1 with TRBJ2-5; 8 nucleotides align to TRBD2. V trimming: 3 bases; J trimming: 6 bases; junction bases outside the gene matches: 6. The CDR3 loop spans 13 amino acids. In germline, CDR1 is DFQATT, CDR2 SNEGSKA (reference sequence). For the CDR3, the DNA is TGCAGTGCTAGTAGCGGGAATCTGCAGACCCAGTACTTC. Amino acid sequence: CSASSGNLQTQYF.

This chain links TRBV7-9 with TRBJ1-3; D unresolved. CDR1 is SEHNR and CDR2 is FQNEAQ in the germline V gene (reference sequence). Trimming took 7 bases from V and 1 from J, leaving 11 bases between them. The CDR3 loop spans 14 amino acids. The CDR3 here is CASIPRRSGNTIYF. In DNA form, the CDR3 reads TGTGCCAGCATCCCACGGAGGTCTGGAAACACCATATATTTT.

The rearrangement uses TRBV7-9 and TRBJ2-3, with a possible D match to TRBD1 (6 bases). Trimming removed 2 bases at V and 2 bases at J, with 14 bases between. The CDR3 has 16 residues. CDR1 and CDR2 (germline): SEHNR, FQNEAQ (reference sequence). The CDR3 DNA is TGTGCCAGCAGCTTAATGGGCAGGGGATTCACAGATACGCAGTATTTT. Its protein product is CASSLMGRGFTDTQYF. The full variable domain, in which reference TRBV7-9 and TRBJ2-3 provide the parts outside the CDR3, is DTGVSQNPRHKITKRGQNVTFRCDPISEHNRLYWYRQTLGQGPEFLTYFQNEAQLEKSRLLSDRFSAERPKGSFSTLEIQRTEQGDSAMYLCASSLMGRGFTDTQYFGPGTRLTVL.

This chain joins TRBV20-1 and TRBJ2-5; D unclear. CDR3 length: 10 amino acids. The V gene's germline CDR1 is DFQATT and CDR2 SNEGSKA (reference sequence). CDR3 amino acids: CSCSIETQYF. Written as DNA, the CDR3 is TGCAGCTGTTCTATAGAGACCCAGTACTTC.

This clone was observed a few times. The rearrangement links TRBV19 to TRBJ2-1; TRBD1 matches at 9 bases. CDR3 length: 15 amino acids. The germline CDR1 and CDR2 sequences are LNHDA and SQIVND (reference sequence). J was trimmed by 3 bases and V by 1 base; bases with no gene match: 1. DNA for the CDR3: TGTGCCAGTAGTATAGGGGACAGGGACTACAATGAGCAGTTCTTC. It translates to CASSIGDRDYNEQFF.

To note about this clone: Sequence at one end of the junction differs from germline and may be a read error. The chain joins TRBV24-1 to TRBJ1-2; a possible D gene is TRBD1 (6 bases). The CDR3 covers 15 residues. Germline values: CDR1 KGHDR, CDR2 SFDVKD. The CDR3 DNA sequence: TGTGCCACCAGTGACTCCAGGGGCTCCTCCTATAGCTACACCTTC. Translating gives CATSDSRGSSYSYTF.

A word on this clone: One end of the junction fails to match germline, which may point to a read error. J is TRBJ2-3 and V is TRBV9; D is uncertain. CDR1 and CDR2 (germline): SGDLS, YYNGEE. The CDR3 extends over 14 amino acids. The CDR3 region is CASSVGISTDTQYF. The DNA for the CDR3 is TGTGCCAGCAGCGTAGGGATTAGCACTGATACGCAGTATTTT.

The genes are TRBV19 and TRBJ1-5, with a weak D call TRBD1 (5 bases). CDR3 length equals 15 residues. V was pared by 4 bases and J by 4 bases, with 14 bases between. In germline, CDR1 is LNHDA, CDR2 SQIVND (reference sequence). Here the CDR3 reads CASSSGGDWNQPQHF. The DNA for the CDR3 is TGTGCCAGTAGTAGCGGGGGAGATTGGAATCAGCCCCAGCATTTT.

The V gene is TRBV27, the J gene TRBJ2-7, with D unresolved. The V gene's germline CDR1 is MNHEY and CDR2 SMNVEV (reference sequence). The CDR3 loop spans 13 amino acids. Trimming removed 4 bases from V and 1 base from J, with 8 bases in between. The CDR3: CASSSLVSYEQYF. The CDR3 coding sequence is TGTGCCAGCAGTTCATTAGTATCCTACGAGCAGTACTTC.

This sequence joins TRBV19 and TRBJ2-2; 8 bases line up with TRBD1. The CDR3 has 15 amino acids. The junction had 4 bases not matched to a gene; V was cut back by 3 bases and J by 4 bases. Germline CDR1 LNHDA, CDR2 SQIVND (reference sequence). In DNA, the CDR3 is TGTGCCAGTAGTATGGACAGGGCAGGCACCGGGGAGCTGTTTTTT. This sequence encodes CASSMDRAGTGELFF.

This clone is a singleton in its sample. CDR3 region: CASSLQEGTEAFF. CDR3 coding DNA: TGTGCCAGCAGTCTACAGGAGGGGACTGAAGCTTTCTTT. This chain links TRBV27 with TRBJ1-1; D may be TRBD1 (5 bases). CDR1 and CDR2 from the germline V gene are MNHEY and SMNVEV (reference sequence). The CDR3 sequence is 13 residues long. Trimming left V 5 bases short and J 5 bases short, with 12 bases between.

The genes are TRBV5-1 and TRBJ2-3, with a weak D call TRBD2 (6 bases). There are 14 residues in the CDR3. The V and J ends lost 3 bases and 0 bases respectively, with 8 bases between them. The V gene's germline CDR1 is SGHRS and CDR2 YFSETQ. The CDR3 coding sequence is TGCGCCAGCAGCTCGGGACTGAGCACAGATACGCAGTATTTT. Translating it yields CASSSGLSTDTQYF.

This sequence joins TRBV3-1 (or the pseudogene TRBV3-2) and TRBJ1-6; D gene ambiguous. The CDR3 has 16 residues. V was cut by 1 base and J by 2 bases, with 9 bases left in between. CDR1 and CDR2 from the germline V gene are LGHDT and YNNKEL (reference sequence). The CDR3 bases are TGTGCCAGCAGCCAAGCCGTAGACACCTATAATTCACCCCTCCACTTT. Translated: CASSQAVDTYNSPLHF.

This chain connects TRBV4-1 to TRBJ2-3; no definite D call. The V gene's germline CDR1 is MGHRA and CDR2 YSYEKL. V lost 0 bases to trimming and J lost 2 bases, with 6 bases between them. The CDR3 runs to 14 residues. Here the CDR3 DNA reads TGCGCCAGCAGCCAAGAGGGCCCCACAGATACGCAGTATTTT. Its translation: CASSQEGPTDTQYF.

The chain couples TRBV7-2 to TRBJ1-1; 8 bases fit TRBD1. This CDR3 has 13 amino acids. With V trimmed by 5 bases and J by 10 bases, 9 bases remained unmatched. Germline V CDR1 and CDR2: SGHTA, FQGNSA. The DNA of the CDR3 is TGTGCCAGCAGCAGCCCCCCAGGGGGCCGAGCTTTCTTT. Its translation is CASSSPPGGRAFF.

This clone was observed a few times. The V and J genes are TRBV7-2 and TRBJ1-2; no reliable D call. CDR3 length: 14 amino acids. Trimming stripped 4 bases from V and 8 bases from J, with 17 bases between. From germline, CDR1 is SGHTA and CDR2 FQGNSA. This chain's CDR3 is CASSSEAVLNGYTF. The CDR3 coding sequence is TGTGCCAGCAGCTCTGAAGCCGTTTTAAACGGCTACACCTTC.

The chain couples TRBV12-5 to TRBJ1-1, with 7 bases that match TRBD1. CDR1 and CDR2 (germline): LGHNT, FRNRAP. Trimming took 0 bases from V and 10 from J; bases not matched to a gene: 11. This CDR3 has 15 amino acids. The CDR3, as DNA: TGTGCTAGTGGTTTGGTTGGGACAGTCCTTTTTCGAGCTTTCTTT. Translated: CASGLVGTVLFRAFF.

This rearrangement joins TRBV4-2 to TRBJ1-3; unclear D gene. V was pared by 2 bases and J by 1 base, with 18 bases between. The CDR3 has 18 amino acids. Per the germline V gene, CDR1 is LGHNA and CDR2 is YNFKEQ. The CDR3 region has the DNA TGTGCCAGCAGCCAACGCGACTTTCTTATAACTTCTGGAAACACCATATATTTT. Translation: CASSQRDFLITSGNTIYF.

V gene TRBV2 combines with J gene TRBJ2-7; 9 nucleotides agree with TRBD1. Germline V gene sequence: CDR1 SNHLY, CDR2 FYNNEI. The V and J ends lost 10 bases and 3 bases, in that order; junction bases with no gene match: 7. The CDR3 runs to 13 residues. This CDR3 is CATNRGLRYEQYF. As DNA, the CDR3 is TGTGCCACCAACAGGGGGCTTCGCTACGAGCAGTACTTC.

J is TRBJ1-2 and V is TRBV5-1; D is undetermined. In germline, CDR1 is SGHRS, CDR2 YFSETQ. The CDR3 totals 15 residues. The V end lost 0 bases, the J end lost 4 bases, and 13 bases lay between the germline ends. The CDR3 nucleotides read TGCGCCAGCAGCTTGGCCCGGAGGAAGAGCTATGGCTACACCTTC. Its translation: CASSLARRKSYGYTF.

The rearrangement joins TRBV11-3 to TRBJ2-5; D call uncertain. Germline values: CDR1 SGHNT, CDR2 YENEEA. The CDR3 has 12 residues. The ends were cut back, 0 bases at V and 3 bases at J, with 2 bases in the middle. The CDR3 here is CASSLDKETQYF. DNA for the CDR3: TGTGCCAGCAGCTTAGATAAAGAGACCCAGTACTTC.

This clone has just a few counts. The CDR3 DNA reads TGTGCCAGCAGCGCCTACAATGAGCAGTTCTTC. Translated: CASSAYNEQFF. This rearrangement joins TRBV2 to TRBJ2-1; D remains ambiguous. V was cut by 6 bases and J by 2 bases, with 2 bases left in between. Germline V gene lookup returns CDR1 SNHLY and CDR2 FYNNEI. The CDR3 is 11 amino acids.

The CDR3 spells CASSVGAGGPSDTQYF. The CDR3 nucleotides read TGTGCCAGCAGCGTAGGAGCGGGAGGGCCCTCAGATACGCAGTATTTT. The chain uses TRBV9 and TRBJ2-3, with 10 bases that match TRBD2. This CDR3 is built from 16 residues. From germline, CDR1 is SGDLS and CDR2 YYNGEE. With V trimmed by 0 bases and J by 4 bases, 5 bases remained unmatched. Based on the CDR3 plus reference TRBV9 and TRBJ2-3, the full variable domain is DSGVTQTPKHLITATGQRVTLRCSPRSGDLSVYWYQQSLDQGLQFLIQYYNGEERAKGNILERFSAQQFPDLHSELNLSSLELGDSALYFCASSVGAGGPSDTQYFGPGTRLTVL.

This chain joins TRBV28 and TRBJ2-7; the match to TRBD1 covers 12 bases. The V segment lost 6 bases and the J segment 11 bases; nucleotides outside the gene matches: 8. The CDR3 is 13 amino acids. Germline V gene sequence: CDR1 MDHEN, CDR2 SYDVKM. CDR3 sequence (DNA): TGTGCCAGCAGGCTTCCGGGACAGGGGGCAGAGTACTTC. Translated: CASRLPGQGAEYF.

The chain combines TRBV7-2 with TRBJ1-5; tentatively, D is TRBD1 (6 bases). This CDR3 has 15 amino acids. The germline CDR1 and CDR2 sequences are SGHTA and FQGNSA. Trimming removed 1 base from V and 3 bases from J, with 10 bases in between. The CDR3 spells CASSLDGDTNQPQHF. As DNA, the CDR3 is TGTGCCAGCAGCTTAGACGGGGACACCAATCAGCCCCAGCATTTT.

The chain employs TRBV18 and TRBJ2-2; the D gene is possibly TRBD2 (5 bases). CDR3 length: 14 residues. Germline CDR1 KGHSH, CDR2 LQKENI. V dropped 5 bases and J dropped 3 bases, with 10 bases sitting between them. DNA for the CDR3: TGTGCCAGCTCAGGGGTGCGGGACACCGGGGAGCTGTTTTTT. Encoded protein: CASSGVRDTGELFF. Variable domain in full (rest from reference TRBV18 and TRBJ2-2): NAGVMQNPRHLVRRRGQEARLRCSPMKGHSHVYWYRQLPEEGLKFMVYLQKENIIDESGMPKERFSAEFPKEGPSILRIQQVVRGDSAAYFCASSGVRDTGELFFGEGSRLTVL.

This rearrangement joins TRBV25-1 to TRBJ1-6; a possible D gene is TRBD1 (6 bases). CDR3 length: 16 amino acids. V lost 6 bases and J lost 9, with 21 bases in between. The germline gives CDR1 MGHDK, CDR2 SYGVNS. Here the CDR3 reads CASSRRDMGAGSPLHF. The CDR3, as DNA: TGTGCCAGCAGCCGCCGGGACATGGGGGCTGGTTCACCCCTCCACTTT.

CDR3: CASSLGGHLEPEAFF. The CDR3 DNA sequence: TGTGCCAGCAGCTTAGGAGGACACCTCGAACCTGAAGCTTTCTTT. This chain uses TRBV13 with TRBJ1-1; D is possibly TRBD1 (5 bases). The CDR3 runs 15 residues. The V gene's germline CDR1 is PRHDT and CDR2 FYEKMQ (reference sequence). V lost 0 bases, J lost 6 bases, and 14 bases lay in between.